This TCR beta chain was identified during a study of cytomegalovirus exposure and HLA in healthy donors. Worth noting for this clone: No antigen is known for it.

In germline, CDR1 is LNHDA, CDR2 SQIVND (reference sequence). V shed 3 bases and J 3 bases; nucleotides not matched to a gene: 2. CDR3 length: 13 amino acids. The PCR employed 60 Vbeta primers together with 13 Jbeta primers. Sequenced by immunoSEQ multiplex PCR; TCRdb stores in-frame clones only, minus some. This table holds tens of thousands of clones, around four fifths found once. Healthy bone marrow donors made up the donor group. Whole-study findings and limits: TCR beta sequences reportedly predicted most subjects' HLA-A and HLA-B alleles accurately.

This clonotype originated in a man aged 45-65 years in good health and CMV-seropositive. Sequenced: PBMCs. The chain joins TRBV19 to TRBJ2-7; 7 nucleotides agree with TRBD2. CDR3 in DNA: TGTGCCAGTAGTATGGGGGGGGACTACGAGCAGTACTTC. Amino acid sequence: CASSMGGDYEQYF.